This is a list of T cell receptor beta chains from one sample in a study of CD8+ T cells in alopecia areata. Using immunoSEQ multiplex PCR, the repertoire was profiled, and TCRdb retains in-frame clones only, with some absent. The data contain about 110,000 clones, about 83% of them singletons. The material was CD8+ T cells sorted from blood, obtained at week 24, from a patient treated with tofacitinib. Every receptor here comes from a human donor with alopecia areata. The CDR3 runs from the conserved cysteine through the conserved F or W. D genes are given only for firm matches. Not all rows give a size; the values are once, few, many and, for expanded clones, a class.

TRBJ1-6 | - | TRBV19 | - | CASSPARTWGSPLHF | TGTGCCAGTAGTCCAGCCCGGACATGGGGTTCACCCCTCCACTTT
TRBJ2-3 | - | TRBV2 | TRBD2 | CASSFLPGTSGGAYEDTQYF | TGTGCCAGCAGTTTCCTTCCCGGGACTAGCGGGGGGGCCTATGAAGATACGCAGTATTTT
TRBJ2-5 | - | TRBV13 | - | CASSLSIEKTQYF | TGTGCCAGCAGCCTTAGTATAGAAAAGACCCAGTACTTC
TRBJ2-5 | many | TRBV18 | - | CASSPRQQETQYF | TGTGCCAGCTCACCACGACAGCAAGAGACCCAGTACTTC
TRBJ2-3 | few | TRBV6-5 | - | CASSYSMADTQYF | TGTGCCAGCAGTTACTCGATGGCGGATACGCAGTATTTT
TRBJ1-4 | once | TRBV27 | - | CASSLSWQWSNEKLFF | TGTGCCAGCAGTTTATCTTGGCAGTGGAGTAATGAAAAACTGTTTTTT
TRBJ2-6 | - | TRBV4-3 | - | CASSQEEGTTDSGANVLTF | TGCGCCAGCAGCCAAGAGGAGGGGACGACCGACTCTGGGGCCAACGTCCTGACTTTC
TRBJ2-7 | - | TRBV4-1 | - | CASSPGYEQYF | TGCGCCAGCAGCCCGGGCTACGAGCAGTACTTC
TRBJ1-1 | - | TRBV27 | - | CASRPGGGTEAFF | TGTGCCAGCAGACCGGGGGGAGGTACTGAAGCTTTCTTT
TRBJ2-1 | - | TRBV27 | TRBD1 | CASSSTGDQPSSYNEQFF | TGTGCCAGCAGTTCGACAGGGGACCAACCGAGCTCCTACAATGAGCAGTTCTTC
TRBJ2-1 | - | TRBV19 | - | CASGSGYNEQFF | TGTGCCAGTGGGTCAGGTTACAATGAGCAGTTCTTC
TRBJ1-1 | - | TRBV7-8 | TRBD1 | CASSSPTGTGMNTEAFF | TGTGCCAGCAGCTCGCCGACAGGGACTGGGATGAACACTGAAGCTTTCTTT
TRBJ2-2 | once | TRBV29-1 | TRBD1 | CSVEVGQGMAGELFF | TGCAGCGTTGAGGTGGGACAGGGGATGGCCGGGGAGCTGTTTTTT
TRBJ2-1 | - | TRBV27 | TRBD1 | CASSLQGQGREQFF | TGTGCCAGCAGTTTACAAGGACAGGGGCGCGAGCAGTTCTTC
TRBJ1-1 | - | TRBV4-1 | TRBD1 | CASSQGWGQGATEAFF | TGCGCCAGCAGCCAAGGTTGGGGACAGGGGGCAACTGAAGCTTTCTTT
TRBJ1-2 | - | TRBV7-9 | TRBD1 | CASSSSPGQGRDGYTF | TGTGCCAGCAGCTCCTCTCCGGGACAGGGGCGTGATGGCTACACCTTC
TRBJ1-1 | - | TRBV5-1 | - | CASSLMSGVNTEAFF | TGCGCCAGCAGCTTGATGTCAGGGGTTAACACTGAAGCTTTCTTT
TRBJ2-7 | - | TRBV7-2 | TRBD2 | CASSFWEGPYEQYF | TGTGCCAGCAGCTTTTGGGAGGGCCCCTACGAGCAGTACTTC
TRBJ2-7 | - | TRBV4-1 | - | CASSVFGGEQYF | TGCGCCAGCAGTGTCTTTGGTGGCGAGCAGTACTTC
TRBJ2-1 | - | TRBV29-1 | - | CSATGESQFF | TGCAGCGCAACGGGGGAATCGCAGTTCTTC
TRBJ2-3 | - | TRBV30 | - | CAWSLGTYTDTQYF | TGTGCCTGGAGTCTTGGCACCTACACAGATACGCAGTATTTT
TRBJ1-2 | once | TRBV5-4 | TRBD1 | CASSLEGAGYGYTF | TGTGCCAGCAGCTTGGAGGGGGCCGGATATGGCTACACCTTC
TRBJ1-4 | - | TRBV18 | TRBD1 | CASSPGQAPYEKLFF | TGTGCCAGCTCACCGGGACAGGCACCGTATGAAAAACTGTTTTTT
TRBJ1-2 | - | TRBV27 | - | CASSPDNYGYTF | TGTGCCAGCAGTCCCGACAACTATGGCTACACCTTC
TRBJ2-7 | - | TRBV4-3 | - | CASSQDRGAPYEQYF | TGCGCCAGCAGCCAAGACAGGGGGGCCCCCTACGAGCAGTACTTC
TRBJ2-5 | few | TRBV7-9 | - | CASSLVTGKETQYF | TGTGCCAGCAGCTTAGTGACTGGGAAAGAGACCCAGTACTTC
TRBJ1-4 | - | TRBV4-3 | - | CASSQDLVAEKLFF | TGCGCCAGCAGCCAAGACCTTGTTGCGGAAAAACTGTTTTTT
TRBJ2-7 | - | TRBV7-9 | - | CASSLQNYEQYF | TGTGCCAGCAGCTTACAGAACTACGAGCAGTACTTC
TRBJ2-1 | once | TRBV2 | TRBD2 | CASSLQAGGYNEQFF | TGTGCCAGCAGCCTGCAAGCGGGGGGGTACAATGAGCAGTTCTTC
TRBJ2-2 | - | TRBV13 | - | CASSRPGELFF | TGTGCCAGCAGCCGTCCCGGGGAGCTGTTTTTT
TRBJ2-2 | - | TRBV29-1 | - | CSVVYRSTGELFF | TGCAGCGTTGTTTATAGGTCCACCGGGGAGCTGTTTTTT
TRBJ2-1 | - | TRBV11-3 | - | CASKGRDEQFF | TGTGCCAGCAAGGGTAGGGATGAGCAGTTCTTC
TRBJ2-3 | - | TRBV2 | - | CASSVFRTDTQYF | TGTGCCAGCAGTGTTTTCCGCACAGATACGCAGTATTTT
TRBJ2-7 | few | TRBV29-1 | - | CSVVTVYEQYF | TGCAGCGTTGTGACCGTCTACGAGCAGTACTTC
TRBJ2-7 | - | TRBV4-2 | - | CASSPGGYEQYF | TGTGCCAGCAGCCCGGGCGGGTACGAGCAGTACTTC
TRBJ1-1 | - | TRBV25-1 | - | CASSLQGHTEAFF | TGTGCCAGCAGCCTTCAGGGTCACACTGAAGCTTTCTTT
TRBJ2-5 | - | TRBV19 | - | CASSPRTPIGQETQYF | TGTGCCAGTAGCCCCCGGACCCCGATCGGCCAAGAGACCCAGTACTTC
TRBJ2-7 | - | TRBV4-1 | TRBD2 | CASSQDWGPGGEQYF | TGCGCCAGCAGCCAAGATTGGGGTCCGGGGGGCGAGCAGTACTTC
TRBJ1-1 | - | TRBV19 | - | CASSISGTLNTEAFF | TGTGCCAGTAGTATCTCCGGGACACTTAACACTGAAGCTTTCTTT
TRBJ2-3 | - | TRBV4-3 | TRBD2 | CASSQEGLAGGHTQYF | TGCGCCAGCAGCCAGGAAGGACTAGCGGGGGGACATACGCAGTATTTT
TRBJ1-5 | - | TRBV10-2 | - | CASSEDMGSNQPQHF | TGCGCCAGCAGCGAAGACATGGGGAGCAATCAGCCCCAGCATTTT
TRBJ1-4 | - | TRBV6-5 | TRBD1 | CASSYSRGQINEKLFF | TGTGCCAGCAGTTACTCCAGGGGACAGATAAATGAAAAACTGTTTTTT
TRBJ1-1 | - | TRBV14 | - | CASSWTLNTEAFF | TGTGCCAGCAGCTGGACATTGAACACTGAAGCTTTCTTT